These 22 T cell receptor beta chains were sequenced from one sample in a study of type 1 and type 2 diabetes patients. PCR was run on genomic DNA. The TCR beta CDR3 region was amplified using 30 forward and 13 reverse primers. One entry per CDR3 protein results from TCRdb running MiXCR on the multiplex PCR reads. The table shows about 270,000 distinct CDR3 sequences, with around 47% occurring only once. Sequenced input: peripheral blood mononuclear cells (PBMCs). The receptors here all came from a man aged 18 to 30 with type 2 diabetes.

The J gene is TRBJ2-5, the V gene TRBV7-8; TRBD1 aligns across 9 bases. This CDR3 is built from 15 residues. Germline V CDR1 and CDR2: SGHVS, FQNEAQ. Trimming removed 5 bases from V and 4 bases from J; junction bases left unmatched: 8. The CDR3 region is CASSRVDRGAETQYF. Written as DNA, the CDR3 is TGTGCCAGCAGCCGGGTTGACAGGGGGGCAGAGACCCAGTACTTC. The whole variable domain, remainder taken from reference TRBV7-8 and TRBJ2-5, is GAGVSQSPRYKVAKRGQDVALRCDPISGHVSLFWYQQALGQGPEFLTYFQNEAQLDKSGLPSDRFFAERPEGSVSTLKIQRTQQEDSAVYLCASSRVDRGAETQYFGPGTRLLVL.

This clonotype was detected only a few times. CDR3 nucleotides: TGTGCCAGCAGTATTGGGACCAAAGGCGGCTATGGCTACACCTTC. It yields the protein CASSIGTKGGYGYTF. This chain uses TRBV27 with TRBJ1-2, with a tentative D call TRBD1 (5 bases). Trimming pared 5 bases from V and 4 bases from J, leaving 17 bases between. The germline CDR1 and CDR2 sequences are MNHEY and SMNVEV (reference sequence). The CDR3 loop spans 15 amino acids.

This sequence joins TRBV7-2 and TRBJ1-1; no clear D. There are 15 residues in the CDR3. The V gene lost 1 base and the J gene lost 3 bases, with 12 bases spanning the gap. Germline V CDR1 and CDR2: SGHTA, FQGNSA. In nucleotides, the CDR3 is TGTGCCAGCAGCTTAGAAGCGTTGTCCGACACTGAAGCTTTCTTT. Its translation: CASSLEALSDTEAFF.

The CDR3 spells CASPGHEETQYF. The CDR3, as DNA: TGTGCCAGTCCAGGACATGAAGAGACCCAGTACTTC. V usage is TRBV19 and J usage is TRBJ2-5, with a tentative D call TRBD1 (5 bases). The CDR3 has 12 amino acids. The germline CDR1 and CDR2 sequences are LNHDA and SQIVND (reference sequence). V lost 8 bases, J lost 3 bases, and 10 bases lay in between.

The V gene is TRBV4-3, the J gene TRBJ1-2; possible D gene TRBD1, 5 bases. CDR3 length: 14 residues. V was shortened by 0 bases and J by 6 bases, with 11 bases between the two germline ends. From germline, CDR1 is LGHNA and CDR2 YSLEER. Written as DNA, the CDR3 is TGCGCCAGCAGCCAAGACTCAGGGCCTAATGGCTACACCTTC. Amino acid sequence: CASSQDSGPNGYTF.

The chain uses TRBV24-1 and TRBJ2-5; 11 positions agree with TRBD2. V shed 3 bases, J shed 5 bases, and the junction held 7 bases outside the gene matches. CDR1 KGHDR and CDR2 SFDVKD come from the germline V gene. This CDR3 comprises 16 residues. The CDR3 loop reads CATSDELAGDWETQYF. CDR3 DNA: TGTGCCACCAGTGATGAACTAGCGGGAGATTGGGAGACCCAGTACTTC.

The chain is built from TRBV4-1 and TRBJ2-7; D remains ambiguous. Trimming took 1 base from V and 3 from J, leaving 7 bases between them. This CDR3 comprises 13 residues. Germline V lookup: CDR1 MGHRA, CDR2 YSYEKL. The CDR3 region is CASSQGLNYEQYF. The CDR3 nucleotides are TGCGCCAGCAGCCAAGGACTCAACTACGAGCAGTACTTC.

V and J are TRBV13 and TRBJ1-1, with D maybe TRBD1 (6 bases). CDR3 length: 15 residues. Trimming removed 0 bases at V and 6 bases at J, with 14 bases between. The V gene's germline CDR1 is PRHDT and CDR2 FYEKMQ (reference sequence). The CDR3 nucleotides read TGTGCCAGCAGCTTAGGCCGAGGGGGGATGGCTGAAGCTTTCTTT. Translation: CASSLGRGGMAEAFF.

The chain joins TRBV7-6 to TRBJ1-5; 7 bases fit TRBD1. The CDR3 extends over 15 amino acids. The trim removed 3 bases at V and 2 bases at J, leaving 4 bases unmatched. Germline V CDR1 and CDR2: SGHVS, FNYEAQ. This CDR3 reads CASSLRTGGNQPQHF. Here the CDR3 DNA reads TGTGCCAGCAGCTTGAGGACAGGCGGCAATCAGCCCCAGCATTTT.

J is TRBJ2-2 and V is TRBV5-1, with a tentative D call TRBD2 (5 bases). The germline gives CDR1 SGHRS, CDR2 YFSETQ. This CDR3 has 15 residues. V dropped 0 bases and J dropped 1 base, with 7 bases sitting between them. CDR3 protein: CASSLERGNTGELFF. DNA of the CDR3: TGCGCCAGCAGCTTGGAACGGGGGAACACCGGGGAGCTGTTTTTT.

This clonotype was counted a single time. The CDR3 end shows no conserved phenylalanine or tryptophan, and so a read error is likely. The chain is built from TRBV10-3 and TRBJ2-7; D is ambiguous. The CDR3 is 13 residues long. Germline V gene data show CDR1 as ENHRY and CDR2 as SYGVKD. V was trimmed by 2 bases and J by 0 bases, leaving 5 bases between them. CDR3 sequence: CAISEPSSYEQYS. For the CDR3, the DNA is TGTGCCATCAGTGAGCCCAGCTCCTACGAGCAGTACTCC.

Notes on this clonotype: A much larger clonotype is one base distant, so this may be a read error. The chain has TRBV30 and TRBJ1-1; no firm D call. This CDR3 spans 12 amino acids. V lost 3 bases and J 0 bases, leaving 5 bases between the germline ends. Germline CDR1 GTSNPN, CDR2 SVGIG (reference sequence). The chain's CDR3 is CAWSQMNTEAFF. The DNA of the CDR3 is TGTGCCTGGAGCCAGATGAACACTGAAGCTTTCTTT.

This clonotype was seen once. The junction does not match germline at one end; this may be a read error. The chain joins TRBV18 to TRBJ2-7; unclear D gene. TRBJ2-5 explains the end of the DNA better; the J call may be wrong. Germline V gene lookup returns CDR1 KGHSH and CDR2 LQKENI. This CDR3 has 13 residues. The CDR3 nucleotides are TGTGCCAACTCACCAAACCATCTGGAGACCCAGTACTTC. Translated: CANSPNHLETQYF.

The table lists this clonotype with a few counts. This chain uses TRBV19 with TRBJ1-4; no clear D. This CDR3 region has 13 residues. The germline V gene has CDR1 LNHDA and CDR2 SQIVND (reference sequence). V was trimmed by 2 bases and J by 0 bases, leaving 1 base between them. The CDR3 loop reads CASSITTNEKLFF. CDR3 nucleotides: TGTGCCAGTAGTATAACAACTAATGAAAAACTGTTTTTT.

The chain couples TRBV7-2 to TRBJ1-1; D remains unclear. The V end lost 5 bases, the J end lost 1 base, and 8 bases lay between the germline ends. CDR1 is SGHTA and CDR2 is FQGNSA in the germline V gene. The CDR3 is 13 amino acids. CDR3 sequence reads: CASSQHPNTEAFF. The CDR3 DNA follows: TGTGCCAGCAGCCAACACCCGAACACTGAAGCTTTCTTT.

With regard to this clonotype: The CDR3 does not close with the conserved phenylalanine or tryptophan, likely indicating a read error. The chain combines TRBV14 with TRBJ2-7, with 7 bases identical to TRBD1. This CDR3 has 15 amino acids. CDR1 and CDR2 from the germline V gene are SGHDN and FVKESK. CDR3 coding DNA: TGTGCCAGCAGCCAAGACAGGGGGATGTCCTTCGAGCAGTACTCC. Translating it yields CASSQDRGMSFEQYS.

The gene calls are TRBV19 and TRBJ1-6; unclear D gene. Germline V lookup: CDR1 LNHDA, CDR2 SQIVND (reference sequence). The CDR3 has 15 amino acids. V lost 5 bases and J 12 bases, leaving 20 bases between the germline ends. CDR3 protein: CASSFLPPGVGPLHF. In DNA form, the CDR3 reads TGTGCCAGTAGTTTCCTGCCCCCCGGGGTGGGACCCCTCCACTTT.

This chain links TRBV6-6 with TRBJ2-7; perhaps D is TRBD1 or TRBD2 (5 bases each). Trimming removed 7 bases from V and 2 bases from J, with 18 bases in between. Per the germline V gene, CDR1 is MNHNY and CDR2 is SVGAGI (reference sequence). The CDR3 extends over 15 amino acids. CDR3 nucleotide sequence: TGTGCCAGCAATGGGGGTGGCCTAACGCCCTACGAGCAGTACTTC. Its translation is CASNGGGLTPYEQYF.

V usage is TRBV19 and J usage is TRBJ1-6, with D possibly matching TRBD1 (5 bases). This CDR3 spans 12 amino acids. V was trimmed by 9 bases and J by 8 bases, leaving 11 bases between them. The germline V gene has CDR1 LNHDA and CDR2 SQIVND (reference sequence). CDR3 DNA sequence: TGTGCCAGGGTGCGGGGCCATTCACCCCTCCACTTT. Its translation: CARVRGHSPLHF.

This clonotype is a singleton in its sample. The chain links TRBV6-1 to TRBJ2-7; the D is unclear. This CDR3 has 13 residues. V lost 8 bases and J lost 2, with 13 bases in between. From germline, CDR1 is MNHNS and CDR2 SASEGT. The CDR3 nucleotides read TGTGCCAGCTTATTGACACTAACCTACGAGCAGTACTTC. It is translated as CASLLTLTYEQYF.

The table lists this clonotype with a few counts. The rearrangement joins TRBV11-2 to TRBJ1-4, with TRBD1 matching 7 bases. Germline trimming cut 1 base from V and 1 base from J; bases unmatched to any gene: 6. The germline gives CDR1 SGHAT, CDR2 FQNNGV. The CDR3 contains 17 residues. CDR3 region: CASSLGGRGRTNEKLFF. CDR3 DNA: TGTGCCAGCAGCTTAGGGGGTAGGGGGCGAACTAATGAAAAACTGTTTTTT. The complete variable domain, with remaining parts taken from reference TRBV11-2 and TRBJ1-4, reads EAGVAQSPRYKIIEKRQSVAFWCNPISGHATLYWYQQILGQGPKLLIQFQNNGVVDDSQLPKDRFSAERLKGVDSTLKIQPAKLEDSAVYLCASSLGGRGRTNEKLFFGSGTQLSVL.

The gene calls are TRBV19 and TRBJ2-1; D is unresolved. The germline V gene encodes CDR1 LNHDA and CDR2 SQIVND (reference sequence). Trimming cost V 1 base and J 6 bases, with 13 bases left between them. This CDR3 comprises 15 residues. The CDR3 protein is CASSIVSTASNEQFF. CDR3 nucleotides: TGTGCCAGTAGTATAGTATCGACTGCAAGCAATGAGCAGTTCTTC. Together with reference TRBV19 and TRBJ2-1, the CDR3 gives the full variable domain: DGGITQSPKYLFRKEGQNVTLSCEQNLNHDAMYWYRQDPGQGLRLIYYSQIVNDFQKGDIAEGYSVSREKKESFPLTVTSAQKNPTAFYLCASSIVSTASNEQFFGPGTRLTVL.